These T cell receptor beta chains were read from a single sample in a study of PD-L1 blockade in urothelial cancer. Using immunoSEQ multiplex PCR, the repertoire was profiled, and TCRdb retains in-frame clones only, with some absent. Of around 110,000 clones listed, approximately 90% are singletons. The sample consisted of PBMCs, taken around atezolizumab (anti-PD-L1) treatment. Receptor source: a man in his fifties or sixties with urothelial cancer. CDR3s include the opening cysteine and the closing phenylalanine or tryptophan. The D gene is left open where the match is weak.

cdr3_aa: CASSPGLAGTREQFF
cdr3_nt: TGCGCCAGCAGCCCCGGACTAGCGGGGACAAGGGAGCAGTTCTTC
d_call: TRBD2
j_call: TRBJ2-1
v_call: TRBV5-1

cdr3_aa: CASSFLEGATEAFF
cdr3_nt: TGCGCCAGCAGCTTTCTTGAGGGGGCAACTGAAGCTTTCTTT
d_call: TRBD1
j_call: TRBJ1-1
v_call: TRBV5-1

cdr3_aa: CATKGTRGTGDLVNQPQHF
cdr3_nt: TGTGCCACCAAAGGCACCCGGGGGACGGGGGATCTGGTAAATCAGCCCCAGCATTTT
d_call: NA
j_call: TRBJ1-5
v_call: TRBV19

cdr3_aa: CASSRTSGRATDTQYF
cdr3_nt: TGTGCCAGCAGCCGGACTAGCGGGAGGGCCACAGATACGCAGTATTTT
d_call: TRBD2
j_call: TRBJ2-3
v_call: TRBV11-3

cdr3_aa: CASSLTGEEWSPLHF
cdr3_nt: TGTGCCAGCAGTCTAACAGGGGAAGAATGGTCACCCCTCCACTTT
d_call: TRBD1
j_call: TRBJ1-6
v_call: TRBV27

cdr3_aa: CASSLRVETQYF
cdr3_nt: TGTGCCAGCAGCTTGAGGGTTGAGACCCAGTACTTC
d_call: NA
j_call: TRBJ2-5
v_call: TRBV7-2

cdr3_aa: CASSTGGTEAFF
cdr3_nt: TGTGCCAGCAGTACAGGGGGCACTGAAGCTTTCTTT
d_call: TRBD1
j_call: TRBJ1-1
v_call: TRBV6-6

cdr3_aa: CAWSDGTSGTTDTQYF
cdr3_nt: TGTGCCTGGAGCGATGGGACTAGCGGGACGACAGATACGCAGTATTTT
d_call: TRBD2
j_call: TRBJ2-3
v_call: TRBV30

cdr3_aa: CASSASGGDTQYF
cdr3_nt: TGTGCCAGCAGCGCGTCCGGGGGAGATACGCAGTATTTT
d_call: NA
j_call: TRBJ2-3
v_call: TRBV7-3

cdr3_aa: CASSMGQGSFMNTEAFF
cdr3_nt: TGTGCCAGTAGTATGGGACAGGGGTCGTTCATGAACACTGAAGCTTTCTTT
d_call: TRBD1
j_call: TRBJ1-1
v_call: TRBV19

cdr3_aa: CASSLARAGEQFF
cdr3_nt: TGCGCCAGCAGCTTGGCCCGTGCGGGTGAGCAGTTCTTC
d_call: NA
j_call: TRBJ2-1
v_call: TRBV5-1

cdr3_aa: CASRPGTGHYNEQFF
cdr3_nt: TGTGCCAGCAGGCCCGGGACAGGGCACTACAATGAGCAGTTCTTC
d_call: TRBD1
j_call: TRBJ2-1
v_call: TRBV6-1

cdr3_aa: CASSMVSGQVDNEQYF
cdr3_nt: TGCGCCAGCAGCATGGTCTCGGGACAGGTCGACAACGAGCAGTACTTC
d_call: TRBD1
j_call: TRBJ2-7
v_call: TRBV5-1

cdr3_aa: CASSPPGLPGANVLTF
cdr3_nt: TGTGCCAGCAGCCCACCCGGGTTGCCAGGGGCCAACGTCCTGACTTTC
d_call: NA
j_call: TRBJ2-6
v_call: TRBV5-6

cdr3_aa: CASSSQTGPTYEQYF
cdr3_nt: TGTGCCAGCAGTTCACAGACAGGGCCTACCTACGAGCAGTACTTC
d_call: TRBD1
j_call: TRBJ2-7
v_call: TRBV6-1

cdr3_aa: CASLPNPGSYEQYF
cdr3_nt: TGTGCCAGCCTACCCAATCCGGGATCCTACGAGCAGTACTTC
d_call: NA
j_call: TRBJ2-7
v_call: TRBV18

cdr3_aa: CASSIAYLAGADTQYF
cdr3_nt: TGTGCCAGTAGTATAGCTTACCTAGCGGGGGCAGATACGCAGTATTTT
d_call: TRBD2
j_call: TRBJ2-3
v_call: TRBV19